This T cell receptor beta chain was documented in a study of blood T cell repertoires in acute mononucleosis (dated by TCRdb to 2019 to 2021). About the full investigation: Convalescent samples, representing the memory response, were collected 5 to 8 months after the acute presentation. A mean blood EBV load of roughly 4 log10 genome copies per million B cells was observed during acute infection, and a mean blood EBV load of roughly 2.5 was observed at convalescence. Paper-wide results and their limitations: In TCR repertoire selection for BRLF1 (YVL-BR), TCRalpha CDR3 motifs had a dominant role, while TCRbeta had a minimal role. Although only about 8.9% of unique acute clonotypes carried over into convalescence, these persisting clonotypes made up most of the response, and the remainder were seemingly replaced by new, diverse de novo clonotypes. The cohort comprised only three donors, so group averages rested on very few individuals. The low acute-to-convalescent clonotype overlap might be partly explained by sampling error, because only a fraction of each donor's blood was analyzed.

This specimen's time point label, interpreted: convalescence about 6 months (5-8 months) after acute presentation (visit 7). CD8 T cell responses to two immunodominant EBV epitopes, BRLF1 109 (YVL-BR) and BMLF1 280 (GLC-BM), were tracked in the study over primary infection. A positive serum heterophile antibody test together with EBV viral capsid antigen-specific IgM pointed to primary EBV infection. As a first step, magnetic positive selection (MACS) was used to enrich total CD8 T cells from the PBMCs. A FACSAria III was used to sort live CD3+ CD8+ tetramer+ cells to over 85% purity. Cell sorting used a PE-conjugated tetramer carrying the BRLF1 109-117 peptide. After tetramer sorting, TCR repertoires of EBV epitope-specific CD8 T cells were deep-sequenced directly ex vivo at acute infection and at convalescence. The donors were three individuals between about 18 and 30 years old who had clinical acute infectious mononucleosis along with laboratory evidence of primary EBV infection. Heparinized peripheral blood was collected once when donors presented clinically with mononucleosis symptoms and a second time roughly 6 months afterward. PBMCs were isolated by Ficoll-Paque density gradient centrifugation.

The germline V end is reduced by 4 bases and the J end by 4 bases; junction bases left unmatched: 5. The CDR3 has 14 amino acids, counting the end cysteine and phenylalanine. This entry keeps only the CDR3 DNA: 42 bases, framed from base 1. CDR1 and CDR2 were assigned from the germline V gene as SGHDT and YYEEEE. This clone was seen a handful of times. Per-nucleotide qualities are absent, and no much larger clonotype sits a single base away. For TCR profiling, total RNA from no fewer than 10,000 sorted tetramer+ CD8 T cells was reverse transcribed into cDNA. PCR with primers that anneal to V and J regions amplified CDR3 regions and added unique molecular identifiers to track templates. Profiling of the TCRalpha and TCRbeta chains was done on the immunoSEQ platform, including the sequencing and error-correction standards of that platform. Processing in the source paper ran as follows. Clonal copy numbers were corrected for sequencing and PCR errors, and IMGT conventions were followed to define CDR3s. Only productive rearrangements were analyzed, using immunoSEQ Analyzer versions 2.0 and 3.0, with gene-pairing frequencies processed further in Microsoft Excel. V-J pairings were visualized as Circos plots, and CDR3 motifs were found with MEME plus a custom motifSearch program. The probability of generation of TCR sequences was calculated using the OLGA algorithm. A clonotype seen at both visits was called persistent, a clonotype seen only at the acute visit was called nonpersistent, and a clonotype seen only at convalescence was called de novo. An amino acid clonotype used by more than one donor was defined as a public TCR. The table was pulled from immuneACCESS by TCRdb, which kept in-frame rearrangements only. Such tables lose some clones; where checked, under half of the loss comes from unresolved V genes, and the rest has no known cause. From that table come the V and J calls and clone size; the DNA was used to work out D and trimming. The sample table holds about 1,800 clones, of which about 19% were seen once. The leading ten clones occupy 27% of the sample.

This sample comprised EBV YVL epitope tetramer+ CD8+ T cells sorted from PBMCs, obtained during convalescence from infectious mononucleosis. The cell subset or site label corresponds to: CD8 T cells binding a tetramer with EBV BRLF1 109-117 peptide (YVL-BR). The V and J genes are TRBV5-6 and TRBJ2-7, with TRBD1 identical over 10 junction bases. The sequence derives from a woman younger than 35 with infectious mononucleosis caused by EBV. The CDR3 here reads CASSPDRGLYEQYF. The base sequence is TGTGCCAGCAGCCCAGACAGGGGGCTGTACGAGCAGTACTTC.